These 6 T cell receptor beta chains were sequenced from one sample in a study of CD8+ T cells in alopecia areata. CD25+CD127- cells were sorted from CD4+ cells in roughly 5 patients. RNA extraction and reverse transcription yielded cDNA as sequencing template. Using immunoSEQ multiplex PCR, the repertoire was profiled, and TCRdb retains in-frame clones only, with some absent. This table holds 6,000 to 8,500 clones, less than 75% found once. Sample: CD4+ Tregs sorted from blood. The receptors were sampled from a human donor with alopecia areata.

This chain links TRBV27 with TRBJ2-7; TRBD2 is a possible D gene (6 bases). This CDR3 comprises 16 residues. Trimming stripped 0 bases from V and 3 bases from J, with 15 bases between. Germline V gives CDR1 MNHEY, CDR2 SMNVEV (reference sequence). The CDR3 region is CASSLSATLGGYEQYF. The CDR3, as DNA: TGTGCCAGCAGTTTATCCGCGACCTTGGGGGGCTACGAGCAGTACTTC.

The chain carries TRBV19 and TRBJ2-3, with 7 bases aligning to TRBD1. Trimming at V came to 6 bases and at J to 2 bases, leaving 8 bases not matched to a gene. The germline gives CDR1 LNHDA, CDR2 SQIVND (reference sequence). CDR3 length: 15 amino acids. CDR3 bases: TGTGCCAGTAGCCACAGGGGATTGGTCACAGATACGCAGTATTTT. Residues: CASSHRGLVTDTQYF.

A few counts support this clone. The chain has TRBV27 and TRBJ2-7; maybe TRBD1 (6 bases). V gave up 5 bases and J gave up 5 bases, with 25 bases separating them. The CDR3 consists of 17 residues. Germline V gene lookup returns CDR1 MNHEY and CDR2 SMNVEV (reference sequence). The CDR3 DNA reads as TGTGCCAGCAGTCCTCGGACAGAAGTAGCTCCCTGGGACGAGCAGTACTTC. It yields the protein CASSPRTEVAPWDEQYF.

The chain links TRBV27 to TRBJ2-7; a possible D gene is TRBD2 (5 bases). Trimming stripped 10 bases from V and 2 bases from J, with 18 bases between. CDR3 length: 14 residues. Germline V gives CDR1 MNHEY, CDR2 SMNVEV (reference sequence). The DNA of the CDR3 is TGTGCCACTTCAATACTTGGGAGAACCTACGAGCAGTACTTC. Its translation is CATSILGRTYEQYF.

This chain joins TRBV7-9 and TRBJ2-1, with TRBD2 matching 11 bases. Germline loops: CDR1 SEHNR, CDR2 FQNEAQ (reference sequence). J lost 4 bases, V lost 5 bases, and 10 bases had no gene match. There are 17 residues in the CDR3. CDR3 sequence: CASSRLAGGRKYNEQFF. The CDR3 DNA sequence: TGTGCCAGCAGCCGTCTAGCGGGAGGAAGAAAATACAATGAGCAGTTCTTC.

The count of this clone is one. The V call is TRBV5-1, the J call TRBJ2-7; perhaps TRBD1 as D (5 bases). The CDR3 consists of 15 residues. Trimming stripped 4 bases from V and 3 bases from J, with 17 bases between. Germline CDR1 SGHRS, CDR2 YFSETQ. CDR3 bases: TGCGCCAGCAGCAGCCTCCGTGACAGAGACTACGAGCAGTACTTC. It encodes CASSSLRDRDYEQYF.